These 11 T cell receptor beta chains were all obtained from the same sample, sequenced in a study of CDR3 diversity in severe acne. TCRdb reanalysed the PCR reads using MiXCR and keeps one entry per CDR3 protein. The data contain 97,000 or so distinct CDR3 sequences, 51% of them singletons. The source material was blood. These receptors originate from a male donor with acne.

The V and J genes are TRBV20-1 and TRBJ2-7; TRBD2 aligns across 12 bases. The V gene end was trimmed by 7 bases and the J gene end by 8 bases; junction bases not matched to a gene: 12. CDR1 and CDR2 from the germline V gene are DFQATT and SNEGSKA (reference sequence). CDR3 size: 14 residues. CDR3 in amino acids: CSVALTSGGLKQYF. For the CDR3, the DNA is TGCAGTGTTGCCTTGACTAGCGGGGGCTTAAAGCAGTACTTC.

Only a few counts were recorded for this clonotype. The chain joins TRBV24-1 to TRBJ1-2, with no clear D. The CDR3 sequence is 15 residues long. Germline CDR1 and CDR2: KGHDR and SFDVKD. The ends were cut back, 4 bases at V and 8 bases at J, with 19 bases in the middle. CDR3 residues: CATSDPLSREEGYTF. CDR3 coding DNA: TGTGCCACCAGTGACCCCCTGTCACGGGAGGAAGGCTACACCTTC.

The chain has TRBV7-6 and TRBJ1-5; D not certain. The CDR3 length is 15 residues. CDR1 SGHVS and CDR2 FNYEAQ come from the germline V gene. The ends were cut back, 5 bases at V and 7 bases at J, with 18 bases in the middle. For the CDR3, the DNA is TGTGCCAGCAGCCTACCCGGGAGGGCCGGCCAGCCCCAGCATTTT. Protein: CASSLPGRAGQPQHF.

Comments on this clonotype: At one boundary the junction diverges from the germline segment, which might be a read error. The chain joins TRBV24-1 to TRBJ1-2, with 8 nucleotides matching TRBD1. The CDR3 length is 13 residues. The germline V gene has CDR1 KGHDR and CDR2 SFDVKD. CDR3 sequence (DNA): TGCGCCACCAGTGGACAGGGTGGCACTGGCTACACCTTC. Translating it yields CATSGQGGTGYTF.

This clonotype was detected a few times. J is TRBJ2-7 and V is TRBV7-8; a weak D match, TRBD2 (5 bases). The germline V gene has CDR1 SGHVS and CDR2 FQNEAQ. V dropped 4 bases and J dropped 3 bases, with 16 bases sitting between them. The CDR3 is 15 amino acids. The CDR3 DNA follows: TGTGCCAGCAGCTATGGACTCCGAGTAAACTACGAGCAGTACTTC. It codes for CASSYGLRVNYEQYF. The full variable domain, rest sourced from reference TRBV7-8 and TRBJ2-7, is GAGVSQSPRYKVAKRGQDVALRCDPISGHVSLFWYQQALGQGPEFLTYFQNEAQLDKSGLPSDRFFAERPEGSVSTLKIQRTQQEDSAVYLCASSYGLRVNYEQYFGPGTRLTVT.

This clonotype is deemed medium-sized. The rearrangement links TRBV20-1 to TRBJ2-1; TRBD2 is a possible D gene (6 bases). CDR1 DFQATT and CDR2 SNEGSKA come from the germline V gene (reference sequence). The ends were cut back, 5 bases at V and 5 bases at J, with 10 bases in the middle. The CDR3 is 12 amino acids. The CDR3 coding sequence is TGCAGTGCTCCGGACTACAACAATGAGCAGTTCTTC. This translates into CSAPDYNNEQFF.

With respect to this clonotype: One end of the junction fails to match germline, which may point to a read error. The genes are TRBV2 and TRBJ1-2; D is unclear. Germline CDR1 and CDR2: SNHLY and FYNNEI. The CDR3 sequence is 13 residues long. In nucleotides, the CDR3 is TGTGCCGGCAGCGCGGACCTCGATGAGAGCTACACCTTC. It encodes CAGSADLDESYTF. Based on the CDR3 plus reference TRBV2 and TRBJ1-2, the full variable domain is EPEVTQTPSHQVTQMGQEVILRCVPISNHLYFYWYRQILGQKVEFLVSFYNNEISEKSEIFDDQFSVERPDGSNFTLKIRSTKLEDSAMYFCAGSADLDESYTFGSGTRLTVV.

This clonotype was picked up a small number of times. The chain recombines TRBV29-1 with TRBJ1-1; 7 positions match TRBD1. The CDR3 extends over 13 amino acids. The germline gives CDR1 SQVTM, CDR2 ANQGSEA. V gave up 4 bases and J gave up 5 bases; unmatched junction bases: 7. CDR3 in DNA: TGCAGCGTTGTCGACAGGGAGCCGACTGAAGCTTTCTTT. Protein product: CSVVDREPTEAFF.

The chain carries TRBV11-2 and TRBJ2-3, with TRBD2 matching 7 bases. CDR1 SGHAT and CDR2 FQNNGV come from the germline V gene. The CDR3 covers 18 residues. J was trimmed by 3 bases and V by 5 bases; bases with no gene match: 17. The CDR3 DNA follows: TGTGCCAGCAGCATGCGTGGCGGCGGGAGTGGGCGGACAGATACGCAGTATTTT. Translation: CASSMRGGGSGRTDTQYF.

There are many counts of this clonotype. The chain couples TRBV20-1 to TRBJ2-1; D may be TRBD2 (5 bases). The V gene lost 6 bases and the J gene lost 4 bases, with 13 bases spanning the gap. The germline CDR1 and CDR2 sequences are DFQATT and SNEGSKA (reference sequence). This CDR3 region has 13 residues. CDR3 sequence: CSAVLGEYNEQFF. The DNA of the CDR3 is TGCAGTGCGGTCCTCGGGGAATACAATGAGCAGTTCTTC.

This clonotype was found once. Written as DNA, the CDR3 is TGCGCCAGCAGCTTACTAGCGGGACACGAGCATTTT. It codes for CASSLLAGHEHF. V is TRBV5-1 and J is TRBJ1-5; D perhaps matches TRBD1 (6 bases). The germline V gene has CDR1 SGHRS and CDR2 YFSETQ. The CDR3 extends over 12 amino acids. The V and J ends lost 2 bases and 14 bases respectively, with 14 bases between them.